This TCR beta chain appears in the sequencing data of a study of blood T cell repertoires in COVID-19 (dated by TCRdb to 2020 to 2022). As for the study more broadly: Samples covering the acute and convalescent phases of COVID-19 were provided by collaborators in the United States, Italy and Spain. The sample metadata nearly always contained a de-identified subject ID, COVID-19 status, age in years and sex. The repertoires were made available in a free public database intended to serve as a resource for research on the immune response to SARS-CoV-2. HLA class I and class II types, where available, came from metadata supplied by the sample provider rather than from assay-based typing. The material from the prospective study consisted of cDNA or gDNA derived from T cells, B-cell-depleted T cells, or PBMCs. The dataset comprised deeply sampled blood TCRbeta repertoires from subjects exposed to, actively infected with, or recovered from COVID-19. Samples were obtained from the ongoing ImmuneRACE study (first 160 participants) and from about 1,300 subjects provided by 6 global collaborators. Points the paper makes about the study in general: The quantity of clinical and demographic metadata differed by source and by participant and was supplied without curation.

The immunoSEQ Assay, a bias-controlled multiplex PCR, was used to amplify TCRbeta CDR3 regions from genomic DNA. The source study handled its data this way. The number of nucleated cells in each sample was estimated from the amplification of reference gene primers within the assay. Sequence reads were collapsed and filtered to measure the absolute abundance of every unique TCRbeta CDR3 rearrangement. For each sample, productive Simpson clonality was calculated as the square root of Simpson's diversity index across productive rearrangements. The table comes from immuneACCESS by way of TCRdb, which keeps in-frame sequences with V and J called. Part of the clones is missing from these tables; in studies checked, under half for an unresolved V gene and the rest for unknown reasons. From that table come the V and J calls and clone size; the DNA was used to work out D and trimming. The sample table lists roughly 220,000 clones, more than 75% of them with a count of one. The top ten constitute 3% to 3.5% of the sample.

Turning to this clone: Its antigen specificity is not known. Base qualities were left out, and no much larger clone turns up one base away.

The collaborating institutions used their own protocols to collect whole blood in K2EDTA tubes. For TCRbeta analysis, collaborator samples were shipped as frozen whole blood, as isolated PBMCs, or as DNA extracted from either sample type. Material for sequencing was peripheral blood. The source is a man aged 55 to 69 with acute or convalescent COVID-19.

The base sequence is TGTGCCAGCAGTTTGGAGTCAGCAACTAATGAAAAACTGTTTTTT. This gives the protein CASSLESATNEKLFF. The chain is made from TRBV6-5 and TRBJ1-4; the D gene cannot be named for sure. The germline ends are 9 bases apart after V is trimmed by 4 bases and J by 0 bases. CDR1 and CDR2 (MNHEY, SVGAGI) derive from the germline V gene. There are 15 amino acids in the CDR3, from cysteine to phenylalanine inclusive. This entry keeps only the CDR3 DNA: 45 bases, framed from base 1.